This entry lists 18 T cell receptor beta chains sequenced from one sample in a study of cytomegalovirus exposure and HLA in healthy donors. Here immunoSEQ multiplex PCR was the method, and the copy in TCRdb shows in-frame clones only, minus some. The table shows approximately 200,000 clones, with approximately 86% occurring only once. Sequenced material: PBMCs. The receptors were sampled from a woman aged 18-30 years in good health and CMV-seronegative.

The J gene is TRBJ1-5, the V gene TRBV2; D is perhaps TRBD1 (6 bases). The V gene's germline CDR1 is SNHLY and CDR2 FYNNEI. The CDR3 consists of 14 residues. V lost 6 bases, J lost 4 bases, and 13 bases lay in between. CDR3 DNA: TGTGCCAGCAGCGGTGACAGGTATAATCAGCCCCAGCATTTT. Its translation: CASSGDRYNQPQHF.

This rearrangement joins TRBV5-1 to TRBJ2-1; TRBD2 agrees at 9 bases. After removal of 4 bases from V and 9 bases from J, the junction contained 17 bases not matched to a gene. The CDR3 covers 17 residues. Germline V gene lookup returns CDR1 SGHRS and CDR2 YFSETQ. CDR3 region: CASSLSLAGDTYGEQFF. The CDR3 nucleotides are TGCGCCAGCAGCCTAAGCTTAGCGGGAGATACATACGGTGAGCAGTTCTTC.

The V call is TRBV7-2, the J call TRBJ1-2; D not resolved. This CDR3 has 17 residues. CDR1 and CDR2 from the germline V gene are SGHTA and FQGNSA. Trimming cost V 2 bases and J 3 bases, with 19 bases left between them. The CDR3 sequence is CASSLFHRGDLHYGYTF. CDR3 nucleotides: TGTGCCAGCAGCTTATTCCATAGAGGAGACCTCCACTATGGCTACACCTTC.

The chain joins TRBV4-1 to TRBJ2-1; D remains ambiguous. Looked up from germline, CDR1 is MGHRA and CDR2 is YSYEKL. This CDR3 contains 16 residues. The germline V and J ends were trimmed by 0 bases and 0 bases, with 9 bases remaining between them. The CDR3 sequence is CASSQENTLSYNEQFF. The CDR3 nucleotides read TGCGCCAGCAGCCAAGAAAACACCCTCTCCTACAATGAGCAGTTCTTC.

The chain combines TRBV27 with TRBJ1-1; D not resolved. V was cut by 10 bases and J by 1 base, with 16 bases left in between. This CDR3 region has 14 residues. Germline V gene data show CDR1 as MNHEY and CDR2 as SMNVEV (reference sequence). This chain's CDR3 is CATGVGQENTEAFF. In DNA, the CDR3 is TGTGCCACCGGGGTAGGGCAGGAGAACACTGAAGCTTTCTTT.

The gene calls are TRBV2 and TRBJ2-7, with 10 positions matching TRBD2. V dropped 6 bases and J dropped 0; count of bases not matched to a gene: 11. The length of the CDR3 is 17 residues. The germline V gene has CDR1 SNHLY and CDR2 FYNNEI. CDR3 residues: CASRNRDLAGDSYEQYF. DNA of the CDR3: TGTGCCAGCAGAAACCGAGACCTAGCGGGAGACTCCTACGAGCAGTACTTC.

The genes are TRBV28 and TRBJ1-2; D gene uncertain. V shed 3 bases and J shed 8 bases, with 19 bases lying between them. CDR1 and CDR2 from the germline V gene are MDHEN and SYDVKM. CDR3 length: 15 amino acids. This chain's CDR3 is CASSLPAGYPGGYTF. CDR3 nucleotide sequence: TGTGCCAGCAGTTTGCCAGCCGGATACCCGGGGGGCTACACCTTC.

This chain connects TRBV18 to TRBJ1-4; tentatively, D is TRBD1 (6 bases). The CDR3 runs to 16 residues. The germline gives CDR1 KGHSH, CDR2 LQKENI. The germline V and J ends were trimmed by 3 bases and 8 bases, with 19 bases remaining between them. This CDR3 is CASSPREQGIGEKLFF. CDR3 DNA sequence: TGTGCCAGCTCACCGCGAGAACAGGGAATCGGCGAAAAACTGTTTTTT.

The chain links TRBV28 to TRBJ1-1; a weak D match, TRBD1 (6 bases). This CDR3 region has 14 residues. Trimming stripped 5 bases from V and 4 bases from J, with 14 bases between. Germline V lookup: CDR1 MDHEN, CDR2 SYDVKM. Here the CDR3 reads CASSATGSGTEAFF. CDR3 bases: TGTGCCAGCAGTGCCACAGGGTCGGGCACTGAAGCTTTCTTT.

This clone occurred once. This rearrangement joins TRBV2 to TRBJ2-2; 7 bases are a match to TRBD1. V trimming: 10 bases; J trimming: 3 bases; junction bases outside the gene matches: 11. The CDR3 extends over 15 amino acids. The germline V gene has CDR1 SNHLY and CDR2 FYNNEI. The CDR3 loop is CATRKAGTDTGELFF. The CDR3 bases are TGTGCCACCCGTAAAGCTGGGACAGACACCGGGGAGCTGTTTTTT.

This chain uses TRBV7-2 with TRBJ2-7; 9 bases agree with TRBD2. This CDR3 comprises 15 residues. Germline V CDR1 and CDR2: SGHTA, FQGNSA. The junction had 11 bases not matched to a gene; V was cut back by 8 bases and J by 3 bases. The CDR3 spells CASGLTSGLGYEQYF. The DNA for the CDR3 is TGTGCCAGCGGGTTGACTAGCGGCCTGGGCTACGAGCAGTACTTC.

The chain employs TRBV19 and TRBJ2-1, with a weak D call TRBD1 (5 bases). The germline V and J ends were trimmed by 4 bases and 9 bases, with 7 bases remaining between them. Germline assignment: CDR1 LNHDA and CDR2 SQIVND (reference sequence). The CDR3 covers 11 residues. The CDR3 DNA follows: TGTGCCAGTAGTAAGGGGCCTGAGCAGTTCTTC. Its translation is CASSKGPEQFF.

The rearrangement links TRBV13 to TRBJ2-1; tentative D call: TRBD2 (5 bases). The CDR3 is 15 amino acids. Germline V lookup: CDR1 PRHDT, CDR2 FYEKMQ (reference sequence). Trimming took 0 bases from V and 5 from J, leaving 11 bases between them. This CDR3 reads CASSLGVALHNEQFF. The CDR3 bases are TGTGCCAGCAGCTTAGGAGTAGCGCTACACAATGAGCAGTTCTTC. Full variable domain (missing parts from reference TRBV13 and TRBJ2-1): AAGVIQSPRHLIKEKRETATLKCYPIPRHDTVYWYQQGPGQDPQFLISFYEKMQSDKGSIPDRFSAQQFSDYHSELNMSSLELGDSALYFCASSLGVALHNEQFFGPGTRLTVL.

This clone was counted only a few times. The rearrangement joins TRBV14 to TRBJ2-2, with 9 bases identical to TRBD1. The V gene end was trimmed by 3 bases and the J gene end by 7 bases; junction bases not matched to a gene: 6. Germline CDR1 is SGHDN and CDR2 is FVKESK. The CDR3 consists of 15 residues. Written as DNA, the CDR3 is TGTGCCAGCAGCCAGGACAGGGGCCCCTTCGGGGAGCTGTTTTTT. It is translated as CASSQDRGPFGELFF.

The chain has TRBV2 and TRBJ2-1; no firm D call. Per germline, CDR1 SNHLY and CDR2 FYNNEI. The CDR3 is 12 residues long. Trimming removed 3 bases at V and 3 bases at J, with 3 bases between. The CDR3 DNA reads as TGTGCCAGCAGTGACCTCTACAATGAGCAGTTCTTC. Protein: CASSDLYNEQFF.

This clone has only one observation. The chain joins TRBV6-1 to TRBJ1-5, with TRBD1 identical over 7 bases. Germline V lookup: CDR1 MNHNS, CDR2 SASEGT. J was trimmed by 6 bases and V by 8 bases; bases with no gene match: 7. The length of the CDR3 is 13 residues. CDR3 loop: CASRAQGVQPQHF. CDR3 nucleotides: TGTGCCAGCCGGGCGCAGGGGGTTCAGCCCCAGCATTTT.

The V call is TRBV9, the J call TRBJ2-1; a possible D gene is TRBD1 (5 bases). In germline, CDR1 is SGDLS, CDR2 YYNGEE. The V end was cut by 0 bases, the J end by 6 bases, with 13 bases between. CDR3 length equals 15 residues. CDR3 sequence (DNA): TGTGCCAGCAGCGTAGATATGGGGCGAGTCAATGAGCAGTTCTTC. Residues: CASSVDMGRVNEQFF.

The genes are TRBV27 and TRBJ1-4; TRBD1 might be the D (6 bases). This CDR3 comprises 14 residues. The germline V and J ends were trimmed by 6 bases and 4 bases, with 12 bases remaining between them. The germline V gene encodes CDR1 MNHEY and CDR2 SMNVEV (reference sequence). CDR3 bases: TGTGCCAGCAGATCACAGGGATTTAATGAAAAACTGTTTTTT. It yields the protein CASRSQGFNEKLFF.